These 16 T cell receptor beta chains were sequenced from one sample in a study of T cell responses to AZD1222 COVID-19 vaccine. Libraries were prepared by immunoSEQ multiplex PCR; TCRdb keeps only in-frame clonotypes and omits some of them. The sample has 140,000 to 150,000 clones; roughly 90% are singletons. Here the sequenced sample was peripheral blood, taken 28 days after the second AZD1222 dose. These receptors all stem from an adult who received the AZD1222 COVID-19 vaccine.

This clone was seen a single time. The J gene is TRBJ2-7, the V gene TRBV6-4; TRBD1 aligns across 7 bases. The junction had 19 bases not matched to a gene; V was cut back by 4 bases and J by 4 bases. Germline V gives CDR1 MRHNA, CDR2 SNTAGT. This CDR3 spans 18 amino acids. The DNA of the CDR3 is TGTGCCAGCAGTGTCCCTGCCGGTCGAGGGACAGAGAGTTACGAGCAGTACTTC. Translation: CASSVPAGRGTESYEQYF.

The CDR3 spells CASSQGGGNTIYF. The CDR3 DNA is TGTGCCAGCAGCCAGGGGGGCGGGAACACCATATATTTT. The V and J genes are TRBV9 and TRBJ1-3; 7 bases align to TRBD1. V lost 4 bases to trimming and J lost 7 bases; unmatched junction nucleotides: 5. This CDR3 comprises 13 residues. Per the germline V gene, CDR1 is SGDLS and CDR2 is YYNGEE.

This chain connects TRBV6-2 or TRBV6-3 to TRBJ1-3, with D unclear. The CDR3 contains 12 residues. Trimming pared 6 bases from V and 4 bases from J, leaving 7 bases between. Germline V gene sequence: CDR1 MNHEY, CDR2 SVGEGT. The CDR3: CASSYPGNTIYF. The CDR3 DNA sequence: TGTGCCAGCAGCTATCCGGGAAACACCATATATTTT.

This sequence joins TRBV6-5 and TRBJ1-5, with D perhaps matching TRBD1 (5 bases). Trimming took 10 bases from V and 4 from J, leaving 14 bases between them. From germline, CDR1 is MNHEY and CDR2 SVGAGI. The CDR3 sequence is 13 residues long. In nucleotides, the CDR3 is TGTGCCATCATGGGGCGGTTTAATCAGCCCCAGCATTTT. It specifies CAIMGRFNQPQHF.

The V and J genes are TRBV7-9 and TRBJ1-1; D might be TRBD1 (6 bases). This CDR3 comprises 13 residues. From germline, CDR1 is SEHNR and CDR2 FQNEAQ (reference sequence). Between the trimmed V and J ends, which lost 8 bases and 0 bases, there was a span of 10 bases. CDR3 nucleotides: TGTGCCAGCCTACCAGGGGTGAACACTGAAGCTTTCTTT. It translates to CASLPGVNTEAFF.

J is TRBJ2-7 and V is TRBV6-5, with TRBD2 matching over 8 bases. With 11 bases clipped from V and 1 base from J, the junction kept 13 bases outside the gene matches. CDR3 size: 15 residues. Germline loops: CDR1 MNHEY, CDR2 SVGAGI. The DNA of the CDR3 is TGTGCCGCCTCACTAGCGGCCGACTCGTCCTACGAGCAGTACTTC. It translates to CAASLAADSSYEQYF.

This clone came up a few times. This rearrangement joins TRBV4-3 to TRBJ2-3; D may be TRBD2 (6 bases). CDR1 LGHNA and CDR2 YSLEER come from the germline V gene. Trimming took off 1 base at V and 6 bases at J, with 17 bases between the two ends. The CDR3 is made up of 16 amino acids. CDR3 loop: CASSQAVADLRDTQYF. CDR3 bases: TGCGCCAGCAGCCAAGCGGTAGCGGATCTTCGGGATACGCAGTATTTT.

This clone was detected only a few times. The rearrangement joins TRBV25-1 to TRBJ2-7, with TRBD1 matching over 9 bases. Trimming took 1 base from V and 10 from J; bases not matched to a gene: 5. Looked up from germline, CDR1 is MGHDK and CDR2 is SYGVNS. The CDR3 runs 13 residues. The DNA of the CDR3 is TGTGCCAGCAGTGAATCCGGGACAGGGTTACAGTACTTC. This encodes CASSESGTGLQYF.

This rearrangement joins TRBV5-4 to TRBJ2-1; TRBD2 aligns across 13 bases. The germline V gene encodes CDR1 SGHNT and CDR2 YYREEE (reference sequence). Germline trimming cut 4 bases from V and 7 bases from J; bases unmatched to any gene: 8. The CDR3 totals 16 residues. In DNA, the CDR3 is TGTGCCAGCAGCCCCGGCGGACTAGCGGGAGAGAATGAGCAGTTCTTC. Its translation: CASSPGGLAGENEQFF.

The CDR3 sequence: CASSVALAGTSGELFF. The CDR3 DNA sequence: TGTGCCAGCAGCGTAGCTCTAGCGGGAACCAGCGGGGAGCTGTTTTTT. The J gene is TRBJ2-2, the V gene TRBV9; 9 bases are shared with TRBD2. Unmatched junction bases numbered 7, after V lost 0 bases and J lost 7 bases. Germline V gene lookup returns CDR1 SGDLS and CDR2 YYNGEE. The CDR3 extends over 16 amino acids.

The rearrangement uses TRBV4-3 and TRBJ1-1; D is possibly TRBD1 (5 bases). Germline CDR1 reads LGHNA; CDR2 reads YSLEER. V was shortened by 0 bases and J by 4 bases, with 15 bases between the two germline ends. CDR3 length: 16 residues. CDR3 bases: TGCGCCAGCAGCCAAGATTTGGCGACAGATTTCACTGAAGCTTTCTTT. Residues: CASSQDLATDFTEAFF.

The V gene is TRBV7-2, the J gene TRBJ1-6; a possible D gene is TRBD1 (6 bases). The CDR3 has 15 residues. V shed 7 bases and J shed 0 bases, with 10 bases lying between them. Germline assignment: CDR1 SGHTA and CDR2 FQGNSA. The CDR3 loop reads CASIQDSSYNSPLHF. The CDR3 coding sequence is TGTGCCAGCATCCAGGACAGCTCCTATAATTCACCCCTCCACTTT.

A few counts support this clone. The rearrangement links TRBV28 to TRBJ2-1, with a possible D match to TRBD1 (7 bases). Per the germline V gene, CDR1 is MDHEN and CDR2 is SYDVKM. V was pared by 9 bases and J by 7 bases, with 16 bases between. This CDR3 has 13 amino acids. The CDR3 region has the DNA TGTGCCAGAGAGGCGGGACAGCGAAATGAGCAGTTCTTC. Protein product: CAREAGQRNEQFF.

This rearrangement joins TRBV7-2 to TRBJ2-1; D gene unclear. CDR1 SGHTA and CDR2 FQGNSA come from the germline V gene. V was clipped by 5 bases and J by 5 bases, with 4 bases between them. The CDR3 contains 11 residues. DNA for the CDR3: TGTGCCAGCAGCGCGAACAATGAGCAGTTCTTC. This gives the protein CASSANNEQFF.

The V call is TRBV5-1, the J call TRBJ1-2, with 8 bases identical to TRBD1. The germline V gene has CDR1 SGHRS and CDR2 YFSETQ. V was clipped by 0 bases and J by 2 bases; unmatched bases: 0. This CDR3 is built from 14 residues. This CDR3 reads CASSLGDRNYGYTF. DNA for the CDR3: TGCGCCAGCAGCTTGGGGGACAGGAACTATGGCTACACCTTC.

The V gene is TRBV5-5, the J gene TRBJ2-7, with a tentative D call TRBD1 (6 bases). Germline V CDR1 and CDR2: SGHKS, YYEKEE (reference sequence). The CDR3 consists of 13 residues. V was cut by 4 bases and J by 6 bases, with 14 bases left in between. The CDR3 DNA reads TGTGCCAGCAGCCGCACAGGGACCTCCGAGCAGTACTTC. Amino acids: CASSRTGTSEQYF.